This T cell receptor beta chain was captured by sequencing in a study of T cell responses to AZD1222 COVID-19 vaccine. Study-level points and caveats: Spike-specific TCR breadth and depth went up after people got two AZD1222 doses. Of the AZD1222 recipients, only five to seven were seropositive at baseline.

CDR1 LNHNV and CDR2 YYDKDF come from the germline V gene (reference sequence). V was shortened by 1 base and J by 4 bases, with 13 bases between the two germline ends. The length of the CDR3 is 15 residues. Generated by immunoSEQ multiplex PCR, the TCRdb table keeps only in-frame clones and is missing some. The top ten clones hold about 8% of a sample with about 120,000 clones, about 90% of them seen once. To note about this clone: Its specificity is unknown.

This receptor was taken from an adult who received the AZD1222 COVID-19 vaccine. This chain links TRBV15 with TRBJ1-2; tentative D call: TRBD1 (5 bases). The source was peripheral blood, collected 28 days after the second AZD1222 dose. The CDR3 sequence: CATSRVGQRPYGYTF. CDR3 in DNA: TGTGCCACCAGCAGAGTGGGGCAGAGACCCTATGGCTACACCTTC.